This TCR beta chain emerged from a study of blood T cells in healthy people across ages. The CDR3 is made up of 14 amino acids. Germline loops: CDR1 MNHEY, CDR2 SMNVEV (reference sequence). V shed 2 bases and J shed 4 bases, with 11 bases lying between them. Peripheral blood, roughly 9.1 milliliters per donor, was collected. Per sample, a minimum of 6.5 million PBMCs were isolated. There were at least 5.5 micrograms of total RNA extracted from every sample. Study-level findings and limits: Comparison with aged donors showed that long-lived donors had more naive CD4+ cells and higher diversity.

Together with a sample-barcoded 5' primer, a J-beta primer mix was included in a second PCR lasting roughly 7 to 11 cycles. Via MiXCR, TCRdb re-called the 5' RACE reads, giving one row per CDR3 protein. The sample yields about a million distinct CDR3 sequences, roughly 51% seen once. This clonotype was seen a few times. What it binds is unknown. The sequence was obtained from an older woman in good health. What was sequenced was blood. The J gene is TRBJ1-2, the V gene TRBV27, with D maybe TRBD1 (6 bases). The CDR3 DNA follows: TGTGCCAGCAGTTTACGCAGGGGCGGCTATGGCTACACCTTC. Translated: CASSLRRGGYGYTF.